One and the same sample provided the 9 T cell receptor beta chains below, sequenced in a study of cytomegalovirus exposure and HLA in healthy donors. The PCR ran on 60 Vbeta and 13 Jbeta primers. TCRdb keeps only in-frame clones here, not all; method: immunoSEQ multiplex PCR. The sample holds under 150,000 clones, around four fifths seen once. Sequenced: PBMCs. These receptors came from a boy under 18 in good health and CMV-seronegative.

The V and J genes are TRBV15 and TRBJ2-1; D unresolved. The CDR3 runs to 14 residues. Trimming removed 1 base at V and 4 bases at J, with 8 bases between. Germline CDR1 reads LNHNV; CDR2 reads YYDKDF (reference sequence). CDR3 region: CATSRAPSYNEQFF. Written as DNA, the CDR3 is TGTGCCACCAGCAGAGCTCCTAGTTACAATGAGCAGTTCTTC.

The V gene is TRBV15, the J gene TRBJ2-1; 11 bases line up with TRBD2. This CDR3 has 18 amino acids. Germline lookup yields CDR1 LNHNV and CDR2 YYDKDF (reference sequence). The V gene end was trimmed by 0 bases and the J gene end by 4 bases; junction bases not matched to a gene: 8. The CDR3 DNA reads TGTGCCACCAGCAGAGATACTGGGGCTAGCGGGAGGTACAATGAGCAGTTCTTC. This sequence encodes CATSRDTGASGRYNEQFF. The whole variable domain, remainder taken from reference TRBV15 and TRBJ2-1, is DAMVIQNPRYQVTQFGKPVTLSCSQTLNHNVMYWYQQKSSQAPKLLFHYYDKDFNNEADTPDNFQSRRPNTSFCFLDIRSPGLGDTAMYLCATSRDTGASGRYNEQFFGPGTRLTVL.

The chain employs TRBV7-2 and TRBJ1-2; D possibly corresponds to TRBD1 (6 bases). This CDR3 has 14 residues. Trimming cost V 1 base and J 4 bases, with 10 bases left between them. The germline CDR1 and CDR2 sequences are SGHTA and FQGNSA. CDR3 DNA: TGTGCCAGCAGCTTAGGGACAGAGACCTATGGCTACACCTTC. It codes for CASSLGTETYGYTF.

The genes are TRBV4-1 and TRBJ2-2; 11 positions match TRBD2. This CDR3 is 16 amino acids long. V was pared by 6 bases and J by 3 bases, with 6 bases of the junction left unmatched. Germline CDR1 and CDR2: MGHRA and YSYEKL. The CDR3 nucleotides are TGCGCCAGCAGAACACTGGGACTAGCGGACACCGGGGAGCTGTTTTTT. This translates into CASRTLGLADTGELFF.

The sample holds a few counts of this clone. The genes are TRBV2 and TRBJ2-1; the D is unclear. The length of the CDR3 is 12 residues. Deletions cut 0 bases from V and 7 bases from J, with 4 bases between. Germline CDR1 is SNHLY and CDR2 is FYNNEI. The CDR3 sequence is CASSEAENEQFF. DNA for the CDR3: TGTGCCAGCAGTGAAGCTGAGAATGAGCAGTTCTTC.

As regards this clone: The sample has other DNA sequences that encode this CDR3 too. The V gene is TRBV6-5, the J gene TRBJ2-2; the D is unclear. The CDR3 has 13 residues. V shed 2 bases and J shed 4 bases, with 5 bases lying between them. CDR1 MNHEY and CDR2 SVGAGI come from the germline V gene. CDR3 in amino acids: CASSYRATGELFF. CDR3 bases: TGTGCCAGCAGTTACCGAGCCACCGGGGAGCTGTTTTTT.

This clone was seen more than once but under ten times. This chain connects TRBV4-1 to TRBJ1-1, with D perhaps matching TRBD1 (6 bases). This CDR3 is built from 16 residues. CDR1 MGHRA and CDR2 YSYEKL come from the germline V gene. V lost 3 bases, J lost 1 base, and 15 bases lay in between. The CDR3 spells CASSQGPGERNTEAFF. The CDR3 nucleotides are TGCGCCAGCAGCCAGGGGCCAGGGGAGAGGAACACTGAAGCTTTCTTT.

J is TRBJ2-3 and V is TRBV5-1, with 14 bases fitting TRBD2. The CDR3 consists of 15 residues. Trimming removed 3 bases from V and 6 bases from J; junction bases left unmatched: 3. The germline CDR1 and CDR2 sequences are SGHRS and YFSETQ. Written as DNA, the CDR3 is TGCGCCAGCAGCTCCGGGACTAGCGGGAGTGATACGCAGTATTTT. Translation gives CASSSGTSGSDTQYF.

This clone was detected a few times. The chain is built from TRBV6-1 and TRBJ1-1; D is perhaps TRBD1 (5 bases). CDR1 MNHNS and CDR2 SASEGT come from the germline V gene. The CDR3 runs to 14 residues. Trimming pared 1 base from V and 4 bases from J, leaving 10 bases between. CDR3 DNA: TGTGCCAGCAGTGAAGTAGGGGATGGCACTGAAGCTTTCTTT. It codes for CASSEVGDGTEAFF.